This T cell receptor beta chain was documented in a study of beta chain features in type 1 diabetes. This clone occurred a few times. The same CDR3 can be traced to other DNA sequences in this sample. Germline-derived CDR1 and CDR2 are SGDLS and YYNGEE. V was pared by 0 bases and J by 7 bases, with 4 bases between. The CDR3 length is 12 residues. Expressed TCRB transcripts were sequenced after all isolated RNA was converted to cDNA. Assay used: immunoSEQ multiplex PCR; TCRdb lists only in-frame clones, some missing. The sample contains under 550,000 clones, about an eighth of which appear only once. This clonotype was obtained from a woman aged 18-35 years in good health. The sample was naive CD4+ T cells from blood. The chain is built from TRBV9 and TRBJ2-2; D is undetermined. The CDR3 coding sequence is TGTGCCAGCAGCGTAGCCAGCGGGGAGCTGTTTTTT. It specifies CASSVASGELFF.